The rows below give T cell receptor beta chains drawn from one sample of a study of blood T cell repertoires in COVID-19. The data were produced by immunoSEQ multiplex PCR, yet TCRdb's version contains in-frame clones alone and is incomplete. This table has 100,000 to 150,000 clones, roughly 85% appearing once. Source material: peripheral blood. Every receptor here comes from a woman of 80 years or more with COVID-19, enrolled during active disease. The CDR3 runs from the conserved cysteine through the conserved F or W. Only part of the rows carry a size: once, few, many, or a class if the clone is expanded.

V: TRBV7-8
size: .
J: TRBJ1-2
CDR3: CASSLGQGFGYGYTF

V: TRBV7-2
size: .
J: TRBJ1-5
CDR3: CASSLEPERRVNQPQHF

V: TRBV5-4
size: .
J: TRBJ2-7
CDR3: CASSDGKREGSYEQYF

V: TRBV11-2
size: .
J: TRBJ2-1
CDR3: CASSWTEGGNEQFF

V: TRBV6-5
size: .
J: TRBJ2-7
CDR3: CASSSLAGRYEQYF

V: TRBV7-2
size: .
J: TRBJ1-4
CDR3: CASSPSPAAAREKLFF

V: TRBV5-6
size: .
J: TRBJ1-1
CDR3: CASSLKDRGIFQNTEAFF

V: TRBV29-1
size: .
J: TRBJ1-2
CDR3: CSVEGDRAGIYGYTF

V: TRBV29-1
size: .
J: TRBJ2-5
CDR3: CSVAPGLAGGWGAETQYF

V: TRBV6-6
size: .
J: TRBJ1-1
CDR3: CASSPDSIREAFF

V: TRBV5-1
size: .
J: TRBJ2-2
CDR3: CASSNVGLAGKKFHTGELFF

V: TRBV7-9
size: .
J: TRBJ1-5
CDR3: CASSSSLQGAGQPQHF

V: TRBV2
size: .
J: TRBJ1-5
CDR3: CASNPQGLGNQPQHF

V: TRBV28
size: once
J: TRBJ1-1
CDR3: CASSSHTGMNTEAFF

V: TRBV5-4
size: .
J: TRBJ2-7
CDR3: CASSDQPSGSYEQYF

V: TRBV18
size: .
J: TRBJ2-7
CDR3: CASSPPGSAGGREQYF

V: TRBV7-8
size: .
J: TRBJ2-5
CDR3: CASSLIFHPGQNQETQYF

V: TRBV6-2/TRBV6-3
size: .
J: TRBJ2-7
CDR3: CASSRGLAEQYF

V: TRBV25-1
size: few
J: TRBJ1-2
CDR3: CAAGSGIGGYTF

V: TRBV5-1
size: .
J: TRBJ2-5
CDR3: CASSLGDLWETQYF

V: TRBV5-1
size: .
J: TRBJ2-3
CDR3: CASSTTQNTDTQYF

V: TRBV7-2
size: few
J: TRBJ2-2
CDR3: CASSLLRTRSAGELFF

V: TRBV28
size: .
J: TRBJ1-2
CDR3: CASSKMPSGSNGYTF

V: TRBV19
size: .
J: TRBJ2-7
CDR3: CASSIEWQGVSYEQYF

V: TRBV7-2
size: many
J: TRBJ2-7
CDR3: CASSPTSGSRNEQYF

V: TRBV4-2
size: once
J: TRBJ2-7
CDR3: CASSQLAGDAYEQYF

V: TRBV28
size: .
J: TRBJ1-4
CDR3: CASRRGSDEKLFF

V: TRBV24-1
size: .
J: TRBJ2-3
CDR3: CATSGISSTDTQYF

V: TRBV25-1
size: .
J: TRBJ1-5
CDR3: CASSQTGVNQPQHF

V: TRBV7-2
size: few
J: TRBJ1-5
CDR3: CASKEQGSNQPQHF

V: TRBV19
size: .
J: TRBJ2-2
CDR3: CASARAQTGAKSGELFF

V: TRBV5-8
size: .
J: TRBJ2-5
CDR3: CASSLWDRQETQYF

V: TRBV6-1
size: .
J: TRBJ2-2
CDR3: CASSERIQGATGELFF

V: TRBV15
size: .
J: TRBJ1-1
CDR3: CASSPGDTEAFF

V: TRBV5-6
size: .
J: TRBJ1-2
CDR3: CASRSRTGNYGYTF

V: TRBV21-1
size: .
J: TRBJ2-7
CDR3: CASSIAGLAGGPFREQYF

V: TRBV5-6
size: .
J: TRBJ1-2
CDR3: CASSLRSNYGYTF

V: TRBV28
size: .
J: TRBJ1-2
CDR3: CASSYGGSGKWSGYTF

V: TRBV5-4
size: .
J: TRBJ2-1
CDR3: CASSPGTSGSYNEQFF

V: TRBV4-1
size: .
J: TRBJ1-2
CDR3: CASSQEREFPMGYTF

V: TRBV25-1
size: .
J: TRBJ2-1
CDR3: CASSKDERVAGGNEQFF

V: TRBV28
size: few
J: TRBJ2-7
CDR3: CASGTGQGPWEQYF

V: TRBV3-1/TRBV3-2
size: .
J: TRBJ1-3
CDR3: CASSQANGNTIYF

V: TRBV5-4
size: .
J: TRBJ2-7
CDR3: CASSWTSGASYEQYF

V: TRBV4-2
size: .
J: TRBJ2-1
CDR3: CASSQLGLATDEQFF

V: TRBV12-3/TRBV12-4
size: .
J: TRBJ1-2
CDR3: CASSRTSSYGYTF

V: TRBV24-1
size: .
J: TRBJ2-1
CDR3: CATSDLHSNEQFF

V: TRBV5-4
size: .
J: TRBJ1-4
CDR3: CASSLVLAGGDEKLFF

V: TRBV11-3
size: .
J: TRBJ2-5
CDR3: CASSLDGIGETQYF

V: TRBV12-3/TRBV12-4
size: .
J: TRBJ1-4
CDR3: CASDAGGGGKLFF

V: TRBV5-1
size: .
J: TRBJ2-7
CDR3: CASSSDTYSYEQYF

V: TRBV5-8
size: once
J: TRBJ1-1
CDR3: CASSPFNTEAFF

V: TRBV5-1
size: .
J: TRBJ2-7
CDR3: CASSLQGAEYEQYF

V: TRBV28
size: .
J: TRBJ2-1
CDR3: CASSLPAGLAASYNEQFF

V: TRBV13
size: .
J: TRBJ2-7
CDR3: CASSLGGSWRESYEQYF